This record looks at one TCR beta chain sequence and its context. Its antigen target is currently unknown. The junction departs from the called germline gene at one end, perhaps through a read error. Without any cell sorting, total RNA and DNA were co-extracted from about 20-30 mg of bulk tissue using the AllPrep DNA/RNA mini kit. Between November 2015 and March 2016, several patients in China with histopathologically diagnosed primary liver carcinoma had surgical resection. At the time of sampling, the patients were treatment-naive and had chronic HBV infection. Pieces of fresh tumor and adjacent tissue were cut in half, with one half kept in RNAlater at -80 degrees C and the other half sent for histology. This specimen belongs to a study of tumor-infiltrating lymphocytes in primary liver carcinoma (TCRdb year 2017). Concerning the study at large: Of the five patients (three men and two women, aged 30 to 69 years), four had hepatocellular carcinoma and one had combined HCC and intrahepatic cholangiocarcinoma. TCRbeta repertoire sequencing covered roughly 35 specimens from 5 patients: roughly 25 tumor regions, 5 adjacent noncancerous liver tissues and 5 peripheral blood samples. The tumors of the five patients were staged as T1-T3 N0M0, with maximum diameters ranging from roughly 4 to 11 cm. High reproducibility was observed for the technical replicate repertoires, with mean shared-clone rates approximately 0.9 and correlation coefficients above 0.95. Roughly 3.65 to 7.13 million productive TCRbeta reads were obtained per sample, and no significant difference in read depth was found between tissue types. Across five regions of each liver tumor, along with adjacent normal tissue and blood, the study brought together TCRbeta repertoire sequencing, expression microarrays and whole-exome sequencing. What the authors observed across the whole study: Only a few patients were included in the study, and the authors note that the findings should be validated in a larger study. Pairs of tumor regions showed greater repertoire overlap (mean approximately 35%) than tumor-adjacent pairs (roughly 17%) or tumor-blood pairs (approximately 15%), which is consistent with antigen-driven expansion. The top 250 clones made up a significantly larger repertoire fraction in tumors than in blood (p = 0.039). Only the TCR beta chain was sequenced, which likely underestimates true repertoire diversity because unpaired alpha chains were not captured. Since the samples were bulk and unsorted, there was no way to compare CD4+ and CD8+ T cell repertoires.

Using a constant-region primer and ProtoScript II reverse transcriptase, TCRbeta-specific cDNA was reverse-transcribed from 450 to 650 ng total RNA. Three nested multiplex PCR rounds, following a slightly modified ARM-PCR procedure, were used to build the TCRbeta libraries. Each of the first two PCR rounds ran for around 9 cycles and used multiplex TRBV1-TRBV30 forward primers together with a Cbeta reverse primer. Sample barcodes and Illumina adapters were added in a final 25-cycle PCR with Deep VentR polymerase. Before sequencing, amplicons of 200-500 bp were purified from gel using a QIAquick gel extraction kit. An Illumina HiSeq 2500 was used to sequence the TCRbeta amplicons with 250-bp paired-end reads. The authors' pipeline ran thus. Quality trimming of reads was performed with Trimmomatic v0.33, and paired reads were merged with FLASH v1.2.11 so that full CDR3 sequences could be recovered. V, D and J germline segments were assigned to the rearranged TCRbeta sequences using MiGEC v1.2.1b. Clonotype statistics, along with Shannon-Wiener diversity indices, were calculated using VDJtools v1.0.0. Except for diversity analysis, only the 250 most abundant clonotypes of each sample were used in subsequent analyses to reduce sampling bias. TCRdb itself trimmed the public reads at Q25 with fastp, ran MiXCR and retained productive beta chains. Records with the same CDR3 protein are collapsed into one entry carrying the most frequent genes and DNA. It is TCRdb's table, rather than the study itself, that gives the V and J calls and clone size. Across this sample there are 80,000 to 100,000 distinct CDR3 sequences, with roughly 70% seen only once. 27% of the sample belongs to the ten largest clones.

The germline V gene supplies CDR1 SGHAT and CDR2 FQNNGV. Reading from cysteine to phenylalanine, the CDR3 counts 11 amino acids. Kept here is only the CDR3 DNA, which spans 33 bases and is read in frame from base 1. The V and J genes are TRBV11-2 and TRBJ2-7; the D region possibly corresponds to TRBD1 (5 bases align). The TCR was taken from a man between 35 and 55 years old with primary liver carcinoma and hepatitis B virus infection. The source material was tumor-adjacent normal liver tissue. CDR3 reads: CASRQSYEQYF. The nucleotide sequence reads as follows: TGTGCTAGCAGACAGTCCTACGAGCAGTACTTC. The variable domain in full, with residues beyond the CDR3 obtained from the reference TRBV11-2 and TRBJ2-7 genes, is EAGVAQSPRYKIIEKRQSVAFWCNPISGHATLYWYQQILGQGPKLLIQFQNNGVVDDSQLPKDRFSAERLKGVDSTLKIQPAKLEDSAVYLCASRQSYEQYFGPGTRLTVT.